What follows are 19 T cell receptor beta chains derived from one specimen sequenced in a study of blood T cell repertoires in COVID-19. Sequencing used immunoSEQ multiplex PCR; TCRdb keeps in-frame clones, though not all of them. The sample holds 150,000 to 200,000 clones; 70% to 85% are singletons and the top ten take less than 5.5%. Sample: PBMCs or T cells enriched from blood (not recorded which). The receptor set was obtained from an older woman with acute COVID-19.

The V and J genes are TRBV7-2 and TRBJ2-1, with 11 nucleotides matching TRBD2. Germline values: CDR1 SGHTA, CDR2 FQGNSA. The V and J ends lost 4 bases and 6 bases, in that order; junction bases with no gene match: 5. The CDR3 has 15 residues. In DNA form, the CDR3 reads TGTGCCAGCAGCTCACTAGCGGGGGTTTCCAATGAGCAGTTCTTC. It is translated as CASSSLAGVSNEQFF.

This clone has a single count. The CDR3 loop reads CASSVGNSGGTDTQYF. CDR3 DNA sequence: TGTGCCAGCAGCGTAGGGAATAGCGGGGGCACAGATACGCAGTATTTT. The V and J genes are TRBV9 and TRBJ2-3, with 8 bases matching TRBD2. V trimming: 0 bases; J trimming: 1 base; junction bases outside the gene matches: 4. This CDR3 comprises 16 residues. Per the germline V gene, CDR1 is SGDLS and CDR2 is YYNGEE.

This chain joins TRBV27 and TRBJ1-1; no reliable D call. Germline V gives CDR1 MNHEY, CDR2 SMNVEV (reference sequence). The CDR3 extends over 15 amino acids. Trimming took 2 bases from V and 3 from J, leaving 13 bases between them. CDR3 loop: CASSLGPEWDTEAFF. The CDR3 region has the DNA TGTGCCAGCAGTTTAGGGCCCGAATGGGACACTGAAGCTTTCTTT.

This chain connects TRBV9 to TRBJ1-5, with TRBD1 identical over 9 bases. Trimming cost V 0 bases and J 7 bases; bases outside gene matches: 5. CDR3 length: 15 residues. Germline lookup yields CDR1 SGDLS and CDR2 YYNGEE. The CDR3 DNA sequence: TGTGCCAGCAGCGTAGAGGGACAGGGTATCCAGCCCCAGCATTTT. Translated: CASSVEGQGIQPQHF.

This chain connects TRBV29-1 to TRBJ1-4, with D unclear. The germline CDR1 and CDR2 sequences are SQVTM and ANQGSEA. Trimming shortened V by 4 bases and J by 1 base, and 10 bases separated the two germline ends. The length of the CDR3 is 14 residues. The CDR3 protein is CSVGEHQTNEKLFF. For the CDR3, the DNA is TGCAGCGTTGGGGAGCACCAAACTAATGAAAAACTGTTTTTT. The variable domain in full, with the rest retrieved from reference TRBV29-1 and TRBJ1-4, is SAVISQKPSRDICQRGTSLTIQCQVDSQVTMMFWYRQQPGQSLTLIATANQGSEATYESGFVIDKFPISRPNLTFSTLTVSNMSPEDSSIYLCSVGEHQTNEKLFFGSGTQLSVL.

The chain is built from TRBV20-1 and TRBJ1-2; 7 nucleotides match TRBD1. The CDR3 extends over 12 amino acids. The V segment lost 3 bases and the J segment 8 bases; nucleotides outside the gene matches: 6. Germline assignment: CDR1 DFQATT and CDR2 SNEGSKA (reference sequence). CDR3 protein: CSASRQGHGYTF. DNA for the CDR3: TGCAGTGCTAGTAGACAGGGTCACGGCTACACCTTC.

The gene calls are TRBV30 and TRBJ1-6; the D gene is possibly TRBD1 (6 bases). The length of the CDR3 is 15 residues. Germline loops: CDR1 GTSNPN, CDR2 SVGIG (reference sequence). The V and J ends lost 2 bases and 8 bases respectively, with 16 bases between them. CDR3 DNA sequence: TGTGCCTGGAGTCCTCAGGGGAATTGGTATTCACCCCTCCACTTT. This codes for CAWSPQGNWYSPLHF.

This clone was picked up many times. The V and J genes are TRBV4-3 and TRBJ1-3, with TRBD1 identical over 7 bases. CDR1 LGHNA and CDR2 YSLEER come from the germline V gene. This CDR3 region has 14 residues. V shed 1 base, J shed 7 bases, and the junction held 4 bases outside the gene matches. This CDR3 is CASSQGQGTNTIYF. The CDR3 nucleotides read TGCGCCAGCAGCCAAGGACAGGGAACGAACACCATATATTTT.

This clone came up once. This chain connects TRBV7-9 to TRBJ2-5; 10 nucleotides line up with TRBD1. The germline CDR1 and CDR2 sequences are SEHNR and FQNEAQ (reference sequence). With 5 bases clipped from V and 5 bases from J, the junction kept 5 bases outside the gene matches. This CDR3 has 14 amino acids. CDR3 nucleotide sequence: TGTGCCAGCAGCCGGACAGGGGGAAAGGAGACCCAGTACTTC. Its protein product is CASSRTGGKETQYF.

V and J are TRBV6-1 and TRBJ2-1; 8 bases are shared with TRBD2. Losses at the gene ends were 3 bases for V and 9 bases for J; bases not matched to a gene: 13. Per the germline V gene, CDR1 is MNHNS and CDR2 is SASEGT. The CDR3 has 16 residues. The CDR3 protein is CASSDSSGPFTVEQFF. CDR3 sequence (DNA): TGTGCCAGCAGTGATTCTAGCGGGCCTTTTACAGTTGAGCAGTTCTTC.

The chain employs TRBV3-1 (or the pseudogene TRBV3-2) and TRBJ1-2; possible D gene TRBD1, 5 bases. The V gene's germline CDR1 is LGHDT and CDR2 YNNKEL (reference sequence). Trimming removed 1 base at V and 8 bases at J, with 14 bases between. This CDR3 is 14 amino acids long. The CDR3 DNA is TGTGCCAGCAGCCAAGTGGACAACGGGCGCGGCTACACCTTC. It yields the protein CASSQVDNGRGYTF.

This rearrangement joins TRBV7-6 to TRBJ1-6, with TRBD1 matching 9 bases. The CDR3 covers 15 residues. J gave up 10 bases and V 0 bases, and 4 bases lay outside the gene matches. Germline loops: CDR1 SGHVS, CDR2 FNYEAQ. The CDR3 here is CASSLARTGDSPLHF. CDR3 DNA: TGTGCCAGCAGCTTAGCGAGGACAGGGGACTCACCCCTCCACTTT. Supplemented by reference TRBV7-6 and TRBJ1-6, the full variable domain reads GAGVSQSPRYKVTKRGQDVALRCDPISGHVSLYWYRQALGQGPEFLTYFNYEAQQDKSGLPNDRFSAERPEGSISTLTIQRTEQRDSAMYRCASSLARTGDSPLHFGNGTRLTVT.

This clone was seen many times. This chain uses TRBV6-2 or TRBV6-3 with TRBJ2-5; tentative D call: TRBD2 (5 bases). Germline V gene data show CDR1 as MNHEY and CDR2 as SVGEGT. The CDR3 has 13 amino acids. V lost 4 bases to trimming and J lost 4 bases, with 10 bases between them. The CDR3 reads CASSFRGRETQYF. The DNA for the CDR3 is TGTGCCAGCAGTTTTAGAGGGCGAGAGACCCAGTACTTC.

V usage is TRBV14 and J usage is TRBJ2-1; D ambiguous. This CDR3 is built from 15 residues. CDR1 and CDR2 from the germline V gene are SGHDN and FVKESK. Trimming removed 1 base at V and 0 bases at J, with 7 bases between. CDR3 nucleotides: TGTGCCAGCAGCCAAGTACTGAACTCCTACAATGAGCAGTTCTTC. Protein sequence: CASSQVLNSYNEQFF.

The rearrangement uses TRBV15 and TRBJ2-3; D gene unclear. V was pared by 6 bases and J by 2 bases, with 6 bases between. This CDR3 has 12 amino acids. Germline loops: CDR1 LNHNV, CDR2 YYDKDF (reference sequence). CDR3 sequence: CATRHITDTQYF. The CDR3 DNA follows: TGTGCCACCAGACACATCACAGATACGCAGTATTTT.

This clone has a single count. CDR3 nucleotide sequence: TGTGCCAGCAGCTGGGGACAGGGGGCGCTTACTGAAGCTTTCTTT. Protein product: CASSWGQGALTEAFF. The chain recombines TRBV5-5 with TRBJ1-1, with 12 bases fitting TRBD1. This CDR3 is built from 15 residues. The J segment lost 5 bases and the V segment lost 3 bases, leaving 5 bases of the junction unmatched. Germline lookup yields CDR1 SGHKS and CDR2 YYEKEE (reference sequence).

This chain connects TRBV6-5 to TRBJ1-2, with D maybe TRBD1 (5 bases). Trimming removed 6 bases at V and 6 bases at J, with 14 bases between. CDR1 and CDR2 from the germline V gene are MNHEY and SVGAGI. The CDR3 covers 13 residues. The CDR3 is CASRGPSVNGYTF. The CDR3 coding sequence is TGTGCCAGCAGGGGGCCATCAGTCAATGGCTACACCTTC.

This chain connects TRBV19 to TRBJ2-1, with 7 bases matching TRBD1. The CDR3 loop spans 14 amino acids. V dropped 4 bases and J dropped 8; count of bases not matched to a gene: 8. CDR1 is LNHDA and CDR2 is SQIVND in the germline V gene (reference sequence). The CDR3 here is CASSRARGSDEQFF. The CDR3, as DNA: TGTGCCAGTAGTAGGGCCAGGGGGTCGGATGAGCAGTTCTTC.

CDR3 sequence reads: CASSKRQGIDTEAFF. The CDR3 bases are TGTGCCAGTAGTAAGAGACAGGGGATAGACACTGAAGCTTTCTTT. The rearrangement links TRBV19 to TRBJ1-1, with TRBD1 matching over 8 bases. The CDR3 spans 15 residues. V dropped 4 bases and J dropped 3; count of bases not matched to a gene: 7. Per germline, CDR1 LNHDA and CDR2 SQIVND (reference sequence).